These T cell receptor beta chains were read from a single sample in a study of shared clonotypes between healthy human individuals. Sequencing used immunoSEQ multiplex PCR; TCRdb keeps in-frame clones, though not all of them. The table records around 980,000 clones, 75% to 80% of them present only once. Sequenced input: memory CD4+ T cells from PBMCs. All receptors derive from a man aged 18-30 years in good health. Some clones in this sample may be carry-over from other donors' samples. Both conserved end residues are part of each CDR3. Rows give clone size only sometimes, using once, few, many, or a class for an expanded clone.

>NA|TRBJ1-4|TRBV28
CASSMSGGMGEKLFF
>many|TRBJ1-4|TRBV28
CASSTQGATNEKLFF
>few|TRBJ2-7|TRBV4-1
CASSPGLLAGYEQYF
>NA|TRBJ2-3|TRBV9
CASSAQPKFTDTQYF
>few|TRBJ1-3|TRBV18
CASSPGSSGNTIYF
>NA|TRBJ1-3|TRBV29-1
CSVYSGNTIYF
>NA|TRBJ1-5|TRBV19
CASRLGQGDQPQHF
>NA|TRBJ1-1|TRBV28
CASSYGQTEAFF
>NA|TRBJ1-3|TRBV28
CASSTFWGGGGFSGNTIYF
>NA|TRBJ2-3|TRBV7-3
CASKRGGTDTQYF
>NA|TRBJ1-2|TRBV7-3
CASSLGDLSGYTF
>NA|TRBJ2-4|TRBV28
CASSLPGGKNIQYF
>NA|TRBJ2-1|TRBV5-4
CASSLYLSNSYNEQFF
>NA|TRBJ2-3|TRBV9
CASSVTVRTGGPSDTQYF
>NA|NA|TRBV4-3
CASSHNRGEYEQYF
>NA|TRBJ1-4|TRBV4-1
CASSQQWDREFEKLFF
>NA|TRBJ1-5|TRBV30
CAWSDINQPQHF
>NA|TRBJ2-7|TRBV6-1
CASSDPGGSTYEQYF
>once|TRBJ2-5|TRBV5-1
CASSPLPSGSRETQYF
>NA|TRBJ2-1|TRBV5-1
CASSLGQGAFYNEQFF
>NA|TRBJ2-2|TRBV9
CASSVGTFTGKGELFF
>NA|TRBJ1-2|TRBV4-1
CASSQGGRGRTNYGYTF
>NA|TRBJ1-1|TRBV2
CASSYGGTEAFF
>NA|TRBJ2-3|TRBV20-1
CSASLDTQYF
>NA|TRBJ1-5|TRBV28
CASSSVGQGRNQPQHF
>NA|TRBJ2-7|TRBV5-1
CASSLGQGYYEQYF
>many|TRBJ2-7|TRBV11-2
CASSLLRDRGPYEQYF
>NA|TRBJ2-3|TRBV2
CASSEGYSGRDRGTDTQYF
>once|TRBJ1-1|TRBV5-5
CASSWGFRDTEAFF
>NA|TRBJ1-1|TRBV7-3
CASSLRGQGTEAFF
>NA|TRBJ2-7|TRBV27
CASSRRTSGNEQYF
>once|TRBJ2-2|TRBV30
CALRQGSSSWTGELFF
>NA|TRBJ1-1|TRBV4-1
CASSLYTDFMNTEAFF
>few|TRBJ2-5|TRBV5-4
CASSLDTQETQYF
>NA|TRBJ1-2|TRBV28
CASSLVGFSGYTF
>NA|TRBJ2-2|TRBV11-2
CASSSHPTRPGGELFF
>NA|TRBJ2-6|TRBV7-3
CASSLWASGAPGANVLTF
>NA|TRBJ2-7|TRBV20-1
CSASRGHEQYF
>NA|TRBJ2-1|TRBV20-1
CSARDPDEQFF
>NA|TRBJ1-2|TRBV30
CAWTLDNYGYTF
>once|TRBJ2-7|TRBV18
CASSPVGGYEQYF
>NA|TRBJ1-4|TRBV30
CAWSGPNEKLFF
>NA|TRBJ2-1|TRBV29-1
CSVGPNLGRAGNEQFF
>NA|TRBJ2-7|TRBV30
CAWSRDRVLNEQYF
>NA|TRBJ2-1|TRBV5-1
CASSLEAGGLKQFF
>NA|TRBJ2-7|TRBV6-1
CASHRDLYEQYF
>NA|TRBJ1-3|TRBV28
CASRGYSGNTIYF
>NA|TRBJ2-1|TRBV28
CASSPRGQGNEQFF
>NA|TRBJ1-5|TRBV23-1
CASDQSETGFYQPQHF
>NA|TRBJ2-2|TRBV5-1
CASSSPDRGNTGELFF